The 29 T cell receptor beta chains below come from one sample, sequenced in a study of T cells in Graves' hyperthyroidism and ophthalmopathy. What was amplified from RNA transcripts were TCR beta CDR3 regions. Using the HTBI primer set, a first-round RT-PCR was run on the TCR CDR3. From the multiplex PCR reads, TCRdb called clonotypes with MiXCR, one entry per CDR3 protein. The table lists fewer than 800,000 distinct CDR3 sequences, 15% to 20% of them singletons. Sequencing was performed on blood. These receptor sequences come from a man in his late teens or twenties with Graves' hyperthyroidism.

This clonotype was found many times. The genes are TRBV2 and TRBJ2-3; TRBD2 might be the D (5 bases). The CDR3 is made up of 14 amino acids. Germline CDR1 and CDR2: SNHLY and FYNNEI. The V gene lost 6 bases and the J gene lost 3 bases, with 13 bases spanning the gap. The chain's CDR3 is CASRSRSGTDTQYF. The DNA of the CDR3 is TGTGCCAGCAGGAGTAGGTCGGGGACAGATACGCAGTATTTT.

On this clonotype itself: Since a much larger clone is just one base distant, this may be a read error. The chain uses TRBV9 and TRBJ1-1; D is unclear. CDR1 and CDR2 (germline): SGDLS, YYNGEE. CDR3 length: 14 residues. The CDR3 protein is CANSGRAQGTEAFF. The CDR3 DNA follows: TGTGCCAACAGCGGGAGGGCCCAAGGCACTGAAGCTTTCTTT.

This rearrangement joins TRBV4-3 to TRBJ2-3; D remains unclear. This CDR3 region has 18 residues. Trimming removed 0 bases at V and 2 bases at J, with 18 bases between. Germline V gene data show CDR1 as LGHNA and CDR2 as YSLEER. In DNA form, the CDR3 reads TGCGCCAGCAGCCAAGATATAGGGCTGGAGTTTTACACAGATACGCAGTATTTT. Its translation: CASSQDIGLEFYTDTQYF.

This clonotype came up many times. This chain links TRBV28 with TRBJ2-1; D is perhaps TRBD2 (5 bases). The CDR3 is made up of 12 amino acids. Germline CDR1 MDHEN, CDR2 SYDVKM. Trimming stripped 1 base from V and 9 bases from J, with 7 bases between. As DNA, the CDR3 is TGTGCCAGCAGTTTATCCCGGGGTGAGCAGTTCTTC. It specifies CASSLSRGEQFF.

The chain has TRBV7-3 and TRBJ2-1; 7 nucleotides align to TRBD2. The CDR3 is 16 amino acids. V gave up 5 bases and J gave up 0 bases; unmatched junction bases: 7. Per the germline V gene, CDR1 is SGHTA and CDR2 is FQGTGA. Here the CDR3 DNA reads TGTGCCAGCAGCGGGTTTAGCGGGTCCTCCTACAATGAGCAGTTCTTC. Translating it yields CASSGFSGSSYNEQFF.

In this sample, this clonotype turned up many times. This sequence joins TRBV6-6 and TRBJ1-2; 7 bases are shared with TRBD1. The length of the CDR3 is 15 residues. Germline CDR1 and CDR2: MNHNY and SVGAGI (reference sequence). The J segment lost 8 bases and the V segment lost 2 bases, leaving 11 bases of the junction unmatched. CDR3 protein: CASSYQQSGGPGYTF. The CDR3 coding sequence is TGTGCCAGCAGTTACCAGCAATCAGGGGGTCCGGGCTACACCTTC.

This clonotype was recorded at least ten times. This chain uses TRBV28 with TRBJ2-7, with D possibly being TRBD2 (6 bases). The germline V gene encodes CDR1 MDHEN and CDR2 SYDVKM. V lost 5 bases and J 4 bases, leaving 21 bases between the germline ends. The CDR3 length is 16 residues. The CDR3 reads CASSGVGGSGEYEQYF. In nucleotides, the CDR3 is TGTGCCAGCAGTGGGGTGGGAGGTAGCGGAGAGTACGAGCAGTACTTC.

This chain connects TRBV7-2 to TRBJ2-3, with 8 bases matching TRBD2. This CDR3 region has 17 residues. In germline, CDR1 is SGHTA, CDR2 FQGNSA. V was pared by 0 bases and J by 6 bases, with 11 bases of the junction left unmatched. Here the CDR3 reads CASSLAPVGRASDTQYF. The CDR3 DNA reads TGTGCCAGCAGCTTAGCGCCGGTCGGGAGGGCCTCGGATACGCAGTATTTT.

This clonotype was detected many times. This chain connects TRBV30 to TRBJ1-2; D is possibly TRBD1 (6 bases). Looked up from germline, CDR1 is GTSNPN and CDR2 is SVGIG (reference sequence). V lost 2 bases to trimming and J lost 7 bases, with 11 bases between them. The CDR3 runs 12 residues. The CDR3 loop is CAWSTGFSGYTF. In nucleotides, the CDR3 is TGTGCCTGGAGTACAGGGTTCAGTGGCTACACCTTC.

The V call is TRBV7-9, the J call TRBJ2-5; 15 bases align to TRBD2. Trimming removed 4 bases from V and 4 bases from J; junction bases left unmatched: 7. The CDR3 totals 17 residues. The germline V gene has CDR1 SEHNR and CDR2 FQNEAQ (reference sequence). In DNA form, the CDR3 reads TGTGCCAGCAGCTACGGGACTAGCGGGAGGTCGGGAGAGACCCAGTACTTC. Its protein is CASSYGTSGRSGETQYF.

This clonotype was seen ten or more times. CDR3: CASSEVVASGANVLTF. DNA of the CDR3: TGTGCCAGCAGTGAAGTTGTGGCCTCTGGGGCCAACGTCCTGACTTTC. The gene calls are TRBV6-1 and TRBJ2-6; D is ambiguous. The V end was cut by 1 base, the J end by 0 bases, with 7 bases between. Germline V gene sequence: CDR1 MNHNS, CDR2 SASEGT. The CDR3 loop spans 16 amino acids.

This clonotype has ten or more counts. The chain employs TRBV7-9 and TRBJ2-1; possibly TRBD2 for D (5 bases). The V and J ends lost 6 bases and 0 bases respectively, with 15 bases between them. Germline lookup yields CDR1 SEHNR and CDR2 FQNEAQ (reference sequence). The CDR3 extends over 16 amino acids. The CDR3: CASRDWRRSSYNEQFF. CDR3 sequence (DNA): TGTGCCAGCAGGGACTGGAGAAGGAGCTCCTACAATGAGCAGTTCTTC.

For this clonotype: This clone may be a read error of a much larger clone one base away. The chain carries TRBV27 and TRBJ2-3; D is undetermined. Germline lookup yields CDR1 MNHEY and CDR2 SMNVEV (reference sequence). V lost 0 bases and J 2 bases, leaving 9 bases between the germline ends. There are 15 residues in the CDR3. The CDR3 spells CASSLSARDTDTQYF. Here the CDR3 DNA reads TGTGCCAGCAGTTTATCAGCTAGGGACACAGATACGCAGTATTTT.

This clonotype was counted a few times. The chain carries TRBV12-3 or TRBV12-4 and TRBJ2-1, with 7 bases fitting TRBD2. Trimming at V came to 3 bases and at J to 10 bases, leaving 24 bases not matched to a gene. CDR3 length equals 19 residues. The CDR3 is CASSLGSVTSHLGRDEQFF. The CDR3 region has the DNA TGTGCCAGCAGTTTGGGCAGCGTGACTAGCCACTTAGGGAGAGACGAGCAGTTCTTC.

Ten or more counts support this clonotype. The chain combines TRBV6-1 with TRBJ2-1; TRBD2 matches 8 bases. Germline V gene data show CDR1 as MNHNS and CDR2 as SASEGT. V was pared by 5 bases and J by 6 bases, with 6 bases of the junction left unmatched. The CDR3 runs 14 residues. The CDR3 sequence: CASSSGTRVNEQFF. CDR3 coding DNA: TGTGCCAGCAGTTCTGGGACTAGAGTCAATGAGCAGTTCTTC.

This clonotype was detected only a few times. The V call is TRBV4-1, the J call TRBJ1-6, with D possibly TRBD1 on 5 matching bases. Deletions cut 3 bases from V and 5 bases from J, with 14 bases between. The germline V gene encodes CDR1 MGHRA and CDR2 YSYEKL. CDR3 length equals 16 residues. CDR3 amino acids: CASSHLMRQNNSPLHF. CDR3 in DNA: TGCGCCAGCAGCCACCTCATGAGACAGAATAATTCACCCCTCCACTTT.

This clonotype was observed a handful of times. A read error may produce the germline difference seen at one junction end. V and J are TRBV6-1 and TRBJ2-6; D remains unclear. This CDR3 spans 13 amino acids. Germline V gene lookup returns CDR1 MNHNS and CDR2 SASEGT. CDR3 bases: TGTGCCAGCAGTGAAGTCGGGCCAAGGCCCATAATTTTC. Its translation: CASSEVGPRPIIF.

The rearrangement joins TRBV7-8 to TRBJ1-4; tentative D call: TRBD1 (5 bases). V was clipped by 3 bases and J by 3 bases, with 14 bases between them. The CDR3 has 16 amino acids. Germline CDR1 and CDR2: SGHVS and FQNEAQ. In DNA form, the CDR3 reads TGTGCCAGCAGCTTCGTCAGGGTGGCGCCTAATGAAAAACTGTTTTTT. This sequence encodes CASSFVRVAPNEKLFF. Full variable domain (rest looked up from reference TRBV7-8 and TRBJ1-4): GAGVSQSPRYKVAKRGQDVALRCDPISGHVSLFWYQQALGQGPEFLTYFQNEAQLDKSGLPSDRFFAERPEGSVSTLKIQRTQQEDSAVYLCASSFVRVAPNEKLFFGSGTQLSVL.

V usage is TRBV30 and J usage is TRBJ2-2; D not resolved. In germline, CDR1 is GTSNPN, CDR2 SVGIG (reference sequence). The CDR3 has 15 amino acids. With 0 bases removed from V and 1 base from J, the gap between germline ends came to 9 bases. The CDR3 DNA reads as TGTGCCTGGAGTGTACTGGTTATGAACACCGGGGAGCTGTTTTTT. Protein sequence: CAWSVLVMNTGELFF. Full variable domain (rest looked up from reference TRBV30 and TRBJ2-2): SQTIHQWPATLVQPVGSPLSLECTVEGTSNPNLYWYRQAAGRGLQLLFYSVGIGQISSEVPQNLSASRPQDRQFILSSKKLLLSDSGFYLCAWSVLVMNTGELFFGEGSRLTVL.

This clonotype was counted many times. J is TRBJ2-7 and V is TRBV28, with 7 bases lining up with TRBD1. Germline V gives CDR1 MDHEN, CDR2 SYDVKM. The CDR3 runs to 15 residues. J gave up 7 bases and V 5 bases, and 14 bases lay outside the gene matches. The CDR3 reads CASSPIGQAAEEQYF. The CDR3 DNA sequence: TGTGCCAGCAGTCCAATCGGACAGGCGGCGGAAGAGCAGTACTTC.

In DNA, the CDR3 is TGCGCCAGCAGCTCACAACAGGGGCAGGGTGGCTACACCTTC. Protein sequence: CASSSQQGQGGYTF. The chain couples TRBV5-1 to TRBJ1-2; the match to TRBD1 covers 7 bases. CDR1 and CDR2 (germline): SGHRS, YFSETQ. The CDR3 has 14 residues. Trimming cost V 3 bases and J 7 bases; bases outside gene matches: 9.

The J gene is TRBJ2-7, the V gene TRBV20-1; D call uncertain. The CDR3 loop spans 13 amino acids. Germline assignment: CDR1 DFQATT and CDR2 SNEGSKA (reference sequence). Trimming left V 0 bases short and J 5 bases short, with 11 bases between. For the CDR3, the DNA is TGCAGTGCTAGAGATGGGAAGGGTCACGAGCAGTACTTC. Translating gives CSARDGKGHEQYF.

This clonotype occurred once. A read error may account for a junction end that differs from germline. The genes are TRBV5-5 and TRBJ2-7; TRBD1 aligns across 8 bases. The germline V gene encodes CDR1 SGHKS and CDR2 YYEKEE (reference sequence). The CDR3 contains 14 residues. The CDR3 sequence is CASSFRTGLNERYF. CDR3 sequence (DNA): TGTGCCAGCAGCTTCCGGACAGGGTTAAACGAGCGGTACTTC.

Regarding this clonotype: This may be a read error, as it is one base from a much larger clone. The chain employs TRBV27 and TRBJ2-7, with 11 bases matching TRBD2. The DNA end lines up better with TRBJ2-1; the J call may be wrong. The CDR3 sequence is 13 residues long. Per germline, CDR1 MNHEY and CDR2 SMNVEV (reference sequence). CDR3 protein: CAIGTSGAYEQFF. For the CDR3, the DNA is TGTGCCATCGGGACTAGCGGAGCCTACGAGCAGTTCTTC.

This clonotype was seen repeatedly, ten times or more. This chain links TRBV6-1 with TRBJ2-5, with D unresolved. The germline gives CDR1 MNHNS, CDR2 SASEGT. V lost 1 base and J 12 bases, leaving 6 bases between the germline ends. There are 10 residues in the CDR3. CDR3 in DNA: TGTGCCAGCAGTGAAGAGTCGGAGTACTTC. Translated, it gives CASSEESEYF.

The sample holds many counts of this clonotype. This rearrangement joins TRBV7-9 to TRBJ2-7; 8 bases agree with TRBD2. V gave up 5 bases and J gave up 5 bases; unmatched junction bases: 11. CDR1 and CDR2 (germline): SEHNR, FQNEAQ (reference sequence). The CDR3 length is 15 residues. The CDR3 region is CASSQSRLARHEQYF. DNA of the CDR3: TGTGCCAGCAGCCAAAGCCGACTAGCGCGCCACGAGCAGTACTTC.

This clonotype appeared many times. This rearrangement joins TRBV27 to TRBJ2-7; D is tentatively TRBD1 or TRBD2 (5 bases each). Germline lookup yields CDR1 MNHEY and CDR2 SMNVEV (reference sequence). V was pared by 3 bases and J by 5 bases, with 11 bases between. CDR3 length: 13 amino acids. CDR3: CASSLQGDNEQYF. In nucleotides, the CDR3 is TGTGCCAGCAGTTTGCAGGGAGACAACGAGCAGTACTTC.

This clonotype has just a few counts. The rearrangement links TRBV7-8 to TRBJ2-5, with 10 bases lining up with TRBD2. Per germline, CDR1 SGHVS and CDR2 FQNEAQ. V trimming: 6 bases; J trimming: 5 bases; junction bases outside the gene matches: 9. There are 15 residues in the CDR3. DNA of the CDR3: TGTGCCAGCAGTGGCAGCGGGGGGGGGGGGGAGACCCAGTACTTC. Encoded protein: CASSGSGGGGETQYF.

The chain is built from TRBV7-9 and TRBJ2-3, with 13 nucleotides matching TRBD2. The V segment lost 5 bases and the J segment 4 bases; nucleotides outside the gene matches: 12. The CDR3 totals 18 residues. CDR1 and CDR2 (germline): SEHNR, FQNEAQ (reference sequence). CDR3 bases: TGTGCCAGCAGCCCTTTTGGACTAGCGGGAGAGGAGGCAGATACGCAGTATTTT. Its translation: CASSPFGLAGEEADTQYF. Drawing the rest from reference TRBV7-9 and TRBJ2-3, the complete variable domain is DTGVSQNPRHKITKRGQNVTFRCDPISEHNRLYWYRQTLGQGPEFLTYFQNEAQLEKSRLLSDRFSAERPKGSFSTLEIQRTEQGDSAMYLCASSPFGLAGEEADTQYFGPGTRLTVL.